The 8 T cell receptor beta chains presented below share a single source sample, sequenced in a study of early T cells in non-severe SARS-CoV-2 infection. MiXCR, run by TCRdb on the 5' RACE reads, gives a single entry per CDR3 protein. This table has 100,000 to 130,000 distinct CDR3 sequences, 11% appearing once. Sequencing was done on a sample of whole blood. These receptors were obtained from an adult who was a healthcare worker with PCR-confirmed SARS-CoV-2 infection or an uninfected control (not recorded which).

The sample holds one count of this clonotype. This could be a read error, since a much larger clone is one nucleotide away. The chain employs TRBV12-3 or TRBV12-4 and TRBJ2-3; the match to TRBD2 covers 9 bases. The CDR3 totals 12 residues. CDR3 nucleotide sequence: TGTGCCAGCAGTTCAGGACTAGCGACGCAGAATTTT. Translating gives CASSSGLATQNF.

This clonotype was found a few times. The chain carries TRBV5-5 and TRBJ1-5; D is uncertain. The CDR3 is 14 amino acids. The germline V gene has CDR1 SGHKS and CDR2 YYEKEE (reference sequence). Trimming stripped 2 bases from V and 3 bases from J, with 9 bases between. The CDR3 DNA is TGTGCCAGCAGCTTCAACAGCGACAATCAGCCCCAGCATTTT. It encodes CASSFNSDNQPQHF.

This clonotype was counted ten times or more. V gene TRBV27 combines with J gene TRBJ2-1, with 7 bases lining up with TRBD1. The ends lost 8 bases at V and 14 bases at J; junction bases unmatched: 12. From germline, CDR1 is MNHEY and CDR2 SMNVEV (reference sequence). The CDR3 has 12 residues. The CDR3 loop is CASGNPGTEKFF. The CDR3 bases are TGTGCCAGCGGGAATCCCGGGACAGAGAAGTTCTTC.

This clonotype has only a few counts. Sequence at one end of the junction differs from germline and may be a read error. The chain has TRBV18 and TRBJ2-1, with 8 bases aligning to TRBD1. Germline V lookup: CDR1 KGHSH, CDR2 LQKENI. This CDR3 is built from 16 residues. The chain's CDR3 is CASSPRRQGRNNEQSF. CDR3 coding DNA: TGTGCCAGCTCACCACGAAGACAGGGGCGAAACAATGAGCAGTCCTTC.

V is TRBV12-2 and J is TRBJ1-4; the table's TRBD1 call for D was not verified on the DNA. TRBV12-2 is reported as a pseudogene. This CDR3 has 18 residues. CDR3 in DNA: TGTGCAAGTCGCTTAAAGCCCCGGACAGATTGTACTAATGAAAAACTGTTTTTT. It translates to CASRLKPRTDCTNEKLFF.

The table lists this clonotype with many counts. The rearrangement links TRBV18 to TRBJ2-6, with unresolved D. The CDR3 sequence is 13 residues long. Germline CDR1 reads KGHSH; CDR2 reads LQKENI. V was shortened by 4 bases and J by 4 bases, with 5 bases between the two germline ends. The CDR3 loop is CASSRSGANVLTF. CDR3 sequence (DNA): TGTGCCAGCTCACGGTCCGGGGCCAACGTCCTGACTTTC.

This chain joins TRBV2 and TRBJ2-1; no firm D call. Deletions cut 7 bases from V and 0 bases from J, with 13 bases between. The germline V gene encodes CDR1 SNHLY and CDR2 FYNNEI. The CDR3 spans 15 residues. In nucleotides, the CDR3 is TGTGCCAGCAAGTCGTGGGTTAGCTCCTACAATGAGCAGTTCTTC. Protein: CASKSWVSSYNEQFF.

This clonotype has more than one count but fewer than ten. The chain carries TRBV29-1 and TRBJ2-1; 10 positions match TRBD1. The CDR3 sequence is 15 residues long. CDR1 is SQVTM, CDR2 ANQGSEA, per germline. V dropped 0 bases and J dropped 8; count of bases not matched to a gene: 7. As DNA, the CDR3 is TGCAGCGTTGAAGATACTGGACAGGGGGGCGATGAGCAGTTCTTC. As protein: CSVEDTGQGGDEQFF.